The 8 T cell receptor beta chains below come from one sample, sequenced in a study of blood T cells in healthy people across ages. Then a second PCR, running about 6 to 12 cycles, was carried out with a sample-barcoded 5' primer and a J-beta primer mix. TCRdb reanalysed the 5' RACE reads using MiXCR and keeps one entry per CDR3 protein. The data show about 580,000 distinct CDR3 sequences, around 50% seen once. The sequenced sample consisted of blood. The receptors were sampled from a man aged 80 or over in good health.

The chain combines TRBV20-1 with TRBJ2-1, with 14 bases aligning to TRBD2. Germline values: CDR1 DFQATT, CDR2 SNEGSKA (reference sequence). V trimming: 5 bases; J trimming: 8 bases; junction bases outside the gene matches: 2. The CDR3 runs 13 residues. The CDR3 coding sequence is TGCAGTGCTGGGACTAGCGGGAGTGATGAGCAGTTCTTC. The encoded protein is CSAGTSGSDEQFF.

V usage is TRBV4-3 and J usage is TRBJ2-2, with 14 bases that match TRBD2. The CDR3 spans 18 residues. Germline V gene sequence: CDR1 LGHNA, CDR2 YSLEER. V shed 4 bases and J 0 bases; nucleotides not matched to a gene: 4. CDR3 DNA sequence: TGCGCCAGCAGCCCACGGACTAGCGGGGGGACGAACACCGGGGAGCTGTTTTTT. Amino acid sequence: CASSPRTSGGTNTGELFF.

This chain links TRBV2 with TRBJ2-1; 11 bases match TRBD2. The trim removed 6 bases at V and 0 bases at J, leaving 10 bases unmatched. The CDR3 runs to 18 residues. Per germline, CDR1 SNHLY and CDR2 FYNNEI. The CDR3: CASRETSGSSSSYNEQFF. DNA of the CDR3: TGTGCCAGCAGGGAAACTAGCGGGAGCTCGAGCTCCTACAATGAGCAGTTCTTC.

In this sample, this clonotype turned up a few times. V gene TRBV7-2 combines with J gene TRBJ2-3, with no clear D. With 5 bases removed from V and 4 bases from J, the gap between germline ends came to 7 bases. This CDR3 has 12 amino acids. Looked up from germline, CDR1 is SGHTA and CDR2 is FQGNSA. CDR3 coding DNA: TGTGCCAGCAGCCCCAGTGCAGATACGCAGTATTTT. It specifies CASSPSADTQYF.

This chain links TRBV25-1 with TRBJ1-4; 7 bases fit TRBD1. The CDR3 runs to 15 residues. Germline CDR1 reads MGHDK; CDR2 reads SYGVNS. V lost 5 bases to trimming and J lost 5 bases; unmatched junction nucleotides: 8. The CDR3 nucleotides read TGTGCCAGCAGTAACGGAGTCAGGGGGAATGAAAAACTGTTTTTT. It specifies CASSNGVRGNEKLFF.

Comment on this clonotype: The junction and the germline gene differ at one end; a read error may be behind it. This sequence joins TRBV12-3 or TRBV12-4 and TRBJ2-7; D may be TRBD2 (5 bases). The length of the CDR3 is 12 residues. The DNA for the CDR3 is TGTGTCAGCAGGAGGACTTTGGGGGAGCAGTACTTC. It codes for CVSRRTLGEQYF.

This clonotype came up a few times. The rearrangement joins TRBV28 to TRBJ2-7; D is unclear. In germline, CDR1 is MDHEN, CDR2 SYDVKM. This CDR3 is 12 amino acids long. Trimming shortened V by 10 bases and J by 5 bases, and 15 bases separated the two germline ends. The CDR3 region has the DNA TGTGCCACCCGGGCCCCCAACCACGAGCAGTACTTC. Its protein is CATRAPNHEQYF.

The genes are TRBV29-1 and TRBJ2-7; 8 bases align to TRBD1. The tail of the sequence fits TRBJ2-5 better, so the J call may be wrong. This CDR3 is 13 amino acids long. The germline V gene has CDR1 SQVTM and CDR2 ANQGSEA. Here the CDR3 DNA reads TGCAGCGCTGAGGGACAGGCAAGTTGGACCCAGTACTTC. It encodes CSAEGQASWTQYF.